The rows below give T cell receptor beta chains drawn from one sample of a study of human T cells and chemical hapten exposure. TCRdb processed the RACE reads anew with MiXCR; each CDR3 protein has one entry. The sample contains about 80,000 distinct CDR3 sequences, approximately 15% of which appear only once. This material consisted of whole blood, taken in connection with sensitization to the hapten diphenylcyclopropenone (DPC). The receptors derive from a woman aged 45 to 65 with alopecia areata. Some clones in this sample may be carry-over from other donors' samples. Both conserved end residues are part of each CDR3. The D gene is left open where the match is weak. A clone size is listed for some rows: how often the clone was seen (once, few, many), or a class if it is expanded.

j_call | cdr3_length | d_call | v_call | clone_size | cdr3_nt | cdr3_aa
TRBJ2-2 | 15 | TRBD1 | TRBV28 | . | TGTGCCAGCATTGAGGGGACAGGGCAAGCCGGGGAGCTGTTTTTT | CASIEGTGQAGELFF
TRBJ2-1 | 15 | TRBD1 | TRBV20-1 | . | TGCAGTGCTAGGAACCTACAGGGGGCAGGGAATGAGCAGTTCTTC | CSARNLQGAGNEQFF
TRBJ2-3 | 15 | TRBD2 | TRBV6-1 | few | TGTGCCAGCAGTCCTCTAGCGGGAGACACAGATACGCAGTATTTT | CASSPLAGDTDTQYF
TRBJ2-7 | 14 | . | TRBV28 | few | TGTGCCAGCAGCCCCCCCTCCGGGTCCTACGAGCAGTACTTC | CASSPPSGSYEQYF
TRBJ1-3 | 15 | . | TRBV18 | . | TGTGCCAGCTCACGCTCGGACAGCTCTGGAAACACCATATATTTT | CASSRSDSSGNTIYF
TRBJ1-2 | 16 | . | TRBV6-6 | few | TGTGCCAGCAGTTACTCTCAACCGGACTTTGAAACAGGCTACACCTTC | CASSYSQPDFETGYTF
TRBJ2-6 | 18 | . | TRBV3-1 | . | TGTGCCAGCAGCCAAGAGGGGGTCCGGAGCTCTGGGGCCAACGTCCTGACTTTC | CASSQEGVRSSGANVLTF
TRBJ1-1 | 11 | . | TRBV28 | . | TGTGCCACCGATCTGAACACTGAAGCTTTCTTT | CATDLNTEAFF
TRBJ1-1 | 14 | TRBD1 | TRBV29-1 | . | TGCAGCGTTTCCACTACAGGGGCCGACACTGAAGCTTTCTTT | CSVSTTGADTEAFF
TRBJ2-1 | 17 | TRBD2 | TRBV7-9 | . | TGTGCCAGCAGCCGTGGGGCTAGCGGGATCTCCTACAATGAGCAGTTCTTC | CASSRGASGISYNEQFF
TRBJ1-3 | 14 | TRBD1 | TRBV7-6 | many | TGTGCCAGCAGCTTGACAGGGGCTGGAAACACCATATATTTT | CASSLTGAGNTIYF
TRBJ2-3 | 11 | . | TRBV15 | few | TGTGCCACCAGCAGAGGTGATACGCAGTATTTT | CATSRGDTQYF
TRBJ1-2 | 14 | . | TRBV6-1 | . | TGTGCCAGCAGCGGGGACAACAGGGAATTGGGTTACACCTTC | CASSGDNRELGYTF
TRBJ1-5 | 15 | TRBD1 | TRBV6-2/TRBV6-3 | . | TGTGCCAGCAGCCTACTGGACAGGGGGACTCAGCCCCAGCATTTT | CASSLLDRGTQPQHF
TRBJ2-4 | 16 | . | TRBV4-3 | many | TGCGCCAGCAGCCAAGGGCCGGGAGACCGAGACAACATTCAGTACTTC | CASSQGPGDRDNIQYF
TRBJ1-1 | 14 | . | TRBV6-6 | . | TGTGCCAGCAGTCGCTCAGGTGAGGGCACTGAAGCTTTCTTT | CASSRSGEGTEAFF
TRBJ1-1 | 15 | . | TRBV7-2 | few | TGTGCCAGCAGCACTGACGCAGGCCCCCGAACTGAAGCTTTCTTT | CASSTDAGPRTEAFF
TRBJ2-4 | 17 | . | TRBV6-5 | . | TGTGCCAGCAGTTACTCGAAGTACAGGACAACCCCCAATGTTCAGTACTTC | CASSYSKYRTTPNVQYF
TRBJ2-2 | 16 | . | TRBV20-1 | . | TGCAGCGCCCGGGGCTTCGGACGGACGAACACCGGGGAGCTGTTTTTT | CSARGFGRTNTGELFF
TRBJ2-6 | 15 | . | TRBV3-1 | few | TGTGCCAGCAGCCAAGATTCGTCTGGGGCCAACGTCCTGACTTTC | CASSQDSSGANVLTF
TRBJ2-3 | 15 | . | TRBV18 | few | TGTGCCAGCTCACCAGATTTTGTGAACACAGATACGCAGTATTTT | CASSPDFVNTDTQYF
TRBJ1-2 | 16 | . | TRBV6-1 | many | TGTGCCAGCAGTGAAGGAGCTAGAGCAGGACCCTATGGCTACACCTTC | CASSEGARAGPYGYTF
TRBJ2-6 | 13 | . | TRBV11-2 | . | TGTGCCAGCAGCTTACCTGGGGCCAACGTCCTGACTTTC | CASSLPGANVLTF
TRBJ2-1 | 15 | TRBD2 | TRBV27 | . | TGTGCCAGCAGCTCGGGGACTAGCGGGATAGGTGAGCAGTTCTTC | CASSSGTSGIGEQFF
TRBJ2-2 | 13 | . | TRBV7-6 | few | TGTGCCAGCCGGAGGCGCGGCACCGGGGAGCTGTTTTTT | CASRRRGTGELFF
TRBJ2-1 | 20 | TRBD2 | TRBV7-2 | . | TGTGCCAGCAGTTCACCGGTGCTAGCGGGAGGGCCGCTTGAATACAATGAGCAGTTCTTC | CASSSPVLAGGPLEYNEQFF
TRBJ2-1 | 14 | TRBD1 | TRBV19 | . | TGTGCCAGTAGTTACAGGGGGCCCGACAATGAGCAGTTCTTC | CASSYRGPDNEQFF
TRBJ1-3 | 15 | . | TRBV7-6 | . | TGTGCCAGCAGCCCTGCGACACACTCTGGAAACACCATATATTTT | CASSPATHSGNTIYF
TRBJ2-3 | 16 | . | TRBV7-2 | many | TGTGCCAGCAGCCTCGAACGTGTGGGGGGCACAGATACGCAGTATTTT | CASSLERVGGTDTQYF
TRBJ2-2 | 15 | TRBD1 | TRBV2 | few | TGTGCCAGCAGACAGACAGGGGCCCACACCGGGGAGCTGTTTTTT | CASRQTGAHTGELFF
TRBJ2-3 | 15 | . | TRBV7-6 | many | TGTGCCAGCAGCTTAGTTTGGAGTGCGGCAGATACGCAGTATTTT | CASSLVWSAADTQYF